This paragraph reports one T cell receptor beta chain. Its antigen is unidentified. The method was immunoSEQ multiplex PCR; TCRdb's version includes in-frame clones alone and lacks a portion of them. The table has some 60,000 clones, 70% seen once. Trimming took 11 bases from V and 10 from J, leaving 27 bases between them. The germline V gene has CDR1 MNHEY and CDR2 SVGAGI. The CDR3 is made up of 14 amino acids. This record comes from a study of T cell clones after liver transplantation. Study-wide results and caveats: Conclusions were preliminary, with small, heterogeneous patient groups.

Material: CD4+ T cells from blood, obtained at the roughly 15-month timepoint. This sequence was found in a human patient who received a liver transplant. Certain T cells may be donor cells from the graft. This rearrangement joins TRBV6-5 to TRBJ2-7; possibly TRBD2 for D (6 bases). The chain's CDR3 is CAVGFGRGDTSQYF. In DNA form, the CDR3 reads TGTGCCGTCGGGTTTGGGCGGGGAGATACATCACAGTACTTC.